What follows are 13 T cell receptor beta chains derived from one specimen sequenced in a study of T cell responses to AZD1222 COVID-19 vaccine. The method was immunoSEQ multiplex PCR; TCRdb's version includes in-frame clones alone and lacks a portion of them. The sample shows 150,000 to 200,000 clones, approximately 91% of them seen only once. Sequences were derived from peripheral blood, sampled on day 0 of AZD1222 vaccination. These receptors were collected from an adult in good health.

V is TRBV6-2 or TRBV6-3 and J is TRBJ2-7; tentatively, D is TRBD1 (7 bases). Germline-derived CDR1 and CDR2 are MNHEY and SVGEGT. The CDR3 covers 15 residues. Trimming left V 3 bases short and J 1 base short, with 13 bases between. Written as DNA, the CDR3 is TGTGCCAGCAGTTATGTGACAGGGACTTCCTACGAGCAGTACTTC. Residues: CASSYVTGTSYEQYF.

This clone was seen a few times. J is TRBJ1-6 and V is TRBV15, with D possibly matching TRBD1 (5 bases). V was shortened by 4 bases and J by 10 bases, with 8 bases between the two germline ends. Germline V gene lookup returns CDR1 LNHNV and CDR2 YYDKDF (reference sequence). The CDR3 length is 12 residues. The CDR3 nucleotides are TGTGCCACCAGCACCGGGGACTCACCCCTCCACTTT. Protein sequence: CATSTGDSPLHF.

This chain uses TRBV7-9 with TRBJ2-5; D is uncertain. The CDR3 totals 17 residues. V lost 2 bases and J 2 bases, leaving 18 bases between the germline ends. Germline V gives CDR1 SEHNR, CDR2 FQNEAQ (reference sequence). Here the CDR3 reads CASSLSIGGGRQETQYF. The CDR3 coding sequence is TGTGCCAGCAGCTTAAGTATAGGTGGTGGACGGCAAGAGACCCAGTACTTC. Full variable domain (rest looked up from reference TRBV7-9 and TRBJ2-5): DTGVSQNPRHKITKRGQNVTFRCDPISEHNRLYWYRQTLGQGPEFLTYFQNEAQLEKSRLLSDRFSAERPKGSFSTLEIQRTEQGDSAMYLCASSLSIGGGRQETQYFGPGTRLLVL.

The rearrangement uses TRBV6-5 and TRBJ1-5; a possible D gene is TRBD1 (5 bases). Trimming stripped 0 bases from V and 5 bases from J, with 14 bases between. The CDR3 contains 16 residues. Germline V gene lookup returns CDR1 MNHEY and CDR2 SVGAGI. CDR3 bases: TGTGCCAGCAGTTACTCGTCGGCAGGGAGGGATCAGCCCCAGCATTTT. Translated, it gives CASSYSSAGRDQPQHF.

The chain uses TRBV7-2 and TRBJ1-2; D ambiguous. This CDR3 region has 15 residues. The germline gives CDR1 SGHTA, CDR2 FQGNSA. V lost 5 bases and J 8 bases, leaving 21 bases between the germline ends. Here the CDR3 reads CASSIPAFRLSGYTF. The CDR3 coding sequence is TGTGCCAGCAGCATCCCAGCGTTTCGGTTGAGCGGCTACACCTTC.

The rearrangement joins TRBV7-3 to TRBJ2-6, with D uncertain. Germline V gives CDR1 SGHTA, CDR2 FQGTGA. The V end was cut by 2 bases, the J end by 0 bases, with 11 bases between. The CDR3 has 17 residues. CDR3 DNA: TGTGCCAGCAGCTTAGAAGGCCTCCCCTCTGGGGCCAACGTCCTGACTTTC. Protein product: CASSLEGLPSGANVLTF.

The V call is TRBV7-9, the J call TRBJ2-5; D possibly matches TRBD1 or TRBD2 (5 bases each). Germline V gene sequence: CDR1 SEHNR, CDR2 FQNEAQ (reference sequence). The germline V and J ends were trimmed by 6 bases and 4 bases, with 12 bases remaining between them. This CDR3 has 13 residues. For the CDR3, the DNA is TGTGCCAGCAGACACCGGGACGCAGAGACCCAGTACTTC. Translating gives CASRHRDAETQYF.

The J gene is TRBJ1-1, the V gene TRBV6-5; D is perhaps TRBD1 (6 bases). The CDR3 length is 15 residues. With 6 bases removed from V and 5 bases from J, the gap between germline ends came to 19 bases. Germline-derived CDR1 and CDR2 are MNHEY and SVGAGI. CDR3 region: CASRLTGLGLTEAFF. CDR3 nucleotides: TGTGCCAGCAGACTCACAGGGTTAGGTTTAACTGAAGCTTTCTTT.

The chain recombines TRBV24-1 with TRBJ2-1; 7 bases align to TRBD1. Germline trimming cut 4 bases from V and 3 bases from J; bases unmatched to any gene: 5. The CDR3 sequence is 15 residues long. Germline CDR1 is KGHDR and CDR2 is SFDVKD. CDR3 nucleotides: TGTGCCACCAGTGACGGGGACAGCCTCTACAATGAGCAGTTCTTC. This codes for CATSDGDSLYNEQFF.

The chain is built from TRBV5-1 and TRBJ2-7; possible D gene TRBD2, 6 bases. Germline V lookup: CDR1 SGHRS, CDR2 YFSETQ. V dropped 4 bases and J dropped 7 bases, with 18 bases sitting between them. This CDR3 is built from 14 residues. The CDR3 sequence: CASSPGLESGEQYF. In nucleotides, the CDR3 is TGCGCCAGCAGCCCGGGACTGGAAAGTGGGGAGCAGTACTTC.

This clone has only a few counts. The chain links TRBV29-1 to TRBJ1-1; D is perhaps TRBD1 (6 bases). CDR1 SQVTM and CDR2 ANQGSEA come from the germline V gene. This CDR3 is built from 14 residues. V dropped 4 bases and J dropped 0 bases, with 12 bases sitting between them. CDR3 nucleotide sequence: TGCAGCGTTGGGGGGGGGCAGCTGAACACTGAAGCTTTCTTT. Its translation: CSVGGGQLNTEAFF.

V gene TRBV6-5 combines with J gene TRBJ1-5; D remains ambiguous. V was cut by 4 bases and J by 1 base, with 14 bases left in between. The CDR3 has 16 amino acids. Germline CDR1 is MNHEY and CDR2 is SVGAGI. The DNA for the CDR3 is TGTGCCAGCAGTTCCACGCCCCCTTCCAGCAATCAGCCCCAGCATTTT. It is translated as CASSSTPPSSNQPQHF.

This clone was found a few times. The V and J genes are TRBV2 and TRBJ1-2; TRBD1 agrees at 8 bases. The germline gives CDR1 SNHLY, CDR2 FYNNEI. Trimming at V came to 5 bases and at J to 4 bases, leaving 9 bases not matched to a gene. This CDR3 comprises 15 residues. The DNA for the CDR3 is TGTGCCAGCAGTCAACAGGGGGTCAAACCCTATGGCTACACCTTC. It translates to CASSQQGVKPYGYTF.